A selection of T cell receptor beta chains follows, all from one sample in a study of blood T cell repertoires in COVID-19. Here immunoSEQ multiplex PCR was the method, and the copy in TCRdb shows in-frame clones only, minus some. The sample carries some 78,000 clones, 84% recorded once. The sequencing sample was made of peripheral blood. The source of these receptors is a man aged 45-65 years with acute or convalescent COVID-19. Both conserved end residues are part of each CDR3. Each record gives: V gene, J gene, D gene, CDR3 DNA, CDR3 protein. The D gene is left open where the match is weak.

TRBV15	TRBJ2-7	-	TGTGCCACCAGCGTTAATACAGGCTACGAGCAGTACTTC	CATSVNTGYEQYF
TRBV5-1	TRBJ2-7	-	TGCGCCAGCAGCTTGTCGGTTTCAGGGGCCGGCGAGCAGTACTTC	CASSLSVSGAGEQYF
TRBV28	TRBJ1-2	TRBD1	TGTGCCAGCAGGACAGGGGTGGAAGGCTACACCTTC	CASRTGVEGYTF
TRBV7-9	TRBJ2-2	TRBD2	TGTGCCAGCAGCCCCGGGACTAGCGACACCGGGGAGCTGTTTTTT	CASSPGTSDTGELFF
TRBV4-1	TRBJ1-5	-	TGCGCCAGCAGCCAAGAGAGGGCTGGAGGACAGCCCCAGCATTTT	CASSQERAGGQPQHF
TRBV27	TRBJ2-1	TRBD1	TGTGCCAGAAGTTCCCTCGGACAGGGCCCTTACAATGAGCAGTTCTTC	CARSSLGQGPYNEQFF
TRBV11-3	TRBJ2-1	TRBD2	TGTGCCAGCAGCTCCGAGGGAGGGTACAATGAGCAGTTCTTC	CASSSEGGYNEQFF
TRBV18	TRBJ2-1	TRBD2	TGTGCCAGCTCACCACCCGCTAGCGGGAGCAATGAGCAGTTCTTC	CASSPPASGSNEQFF
TRBV5-5	TRBJ2-2	TRBD2	TGTGCCAGCATCGGACTAGCGGGGGGCGGGGAGCTGTTTTTT	CASIGLAGGGELFF
TRBV19	TRBJ2-7	-	TGTGCCAGTAGTGAGATAGGGGGGGCCGAGCAGTACTTC	CASSEIGGAEQYF
TRBV19	TRBJ1-6	-	TGTGCCAGCCTGGCGGTAGGAGGCTCCTATAATTCACCCCTCCACTTT	CASLAVGGSYNSPLHF
TRBV6-5	TRBJ1-2	-	TGTGCCAGCAAGTTGTTGGGGGCGAGAGGCTACACCTTC	CASKLLGARGYTF
TRBV27	TRBJ1-5	-	TGTGCCAGCAGTTTATCAGGACACAAGGCTTATAGCAATCAGCCCCAGCATTTT	CASSLSGHKAYSNQPQHF
TRBV9	TRBJ2-1	TRBD2	TGTGCCAGCAGCATTGGGACTAGCGGGAATTCCTACAATGAGCAGTTCTTC	CASSIGTSGNSYNEQFF
TRBV29-1	TRBJ2-1	-	TGCAGCGTCCTTTACACCTATGAGCAGTTCTTC	CSVLYTYEQFF
TRBV5-4	TRBJ2-7	-	TGTGCCAGCAGCTTGGTGGGAGCCGAGCAGTACTTC	CASSLVGAEQYF
TRBV9	TRBJ2-7	TRBD2	TGTGCCAGCAGCGTAGGACTAGCGGGAGACTACGAGCAGTACTTC	CASSVGLAGDYEQYF
TRBV11-3	TRBJ2-7	-	TGTGCCAGCAGCAGAGTTAGAGGGTTCGAGGAGCAGTACTTC	CASSRVRGFEEQYF
TRBV6-1	TRBJ2-7	TRBD2	TGTGCCAGCAGTGATTTTGGGCGGGGGGGCTACGAGCAGTACTTC	CASSDFGRGGYEQYF
TRBV11-2	TRBJ2-3	TRBD2	TGTGCCAGCAGATTTAGCGGGGGAAATACGCAGTATTTT	CASRFSGGNTQYF
TRBV5-1	TRBJ2-7	-	TGCGCCAGCAGCGAGGACGCCGGGAACTATAATCTCGAGCAGTACTTC	CASSEDAGNYNLEQYF
TRBV2	TRBJ1-2	-	TGTGCCAGCAGTCAGGATATACATAACTATGGCTACACCTTC	CASSQDIHNYGYTF
TRBV19	TRBJ2-7	TRBD2	TGTGCCAGTAGTCCGCGGGGGGTACCCTACGAGCAGTACTTC	CASSPRGVPYEQYF
TRBV7-2	TRBJ2-4	TRBD2	TGTGCCAGCAGCTCGACTAGCTCTTACATTCAGTACTTC	CASSSTSSYIQYF
TRBV7-8	TRBJ2-3	-	TGTGCCAGCAGCTCAGGGTGGGGCGGCACAGATACGCAGTATTTT	CASSSGWGGTDTQYF
TRBV6-5	TRBJ2-7	-	TGTGCCAGCAGTTCCAGCAGGCGCGAGCAGTACTTC	CASSSSRREQYF
TRBV13	TRBJ1-1	-	TGTGCCAGCAGCTTGCAGGGGAACACTGAAGCTTTCTTT	CASSLQGNTEAFF